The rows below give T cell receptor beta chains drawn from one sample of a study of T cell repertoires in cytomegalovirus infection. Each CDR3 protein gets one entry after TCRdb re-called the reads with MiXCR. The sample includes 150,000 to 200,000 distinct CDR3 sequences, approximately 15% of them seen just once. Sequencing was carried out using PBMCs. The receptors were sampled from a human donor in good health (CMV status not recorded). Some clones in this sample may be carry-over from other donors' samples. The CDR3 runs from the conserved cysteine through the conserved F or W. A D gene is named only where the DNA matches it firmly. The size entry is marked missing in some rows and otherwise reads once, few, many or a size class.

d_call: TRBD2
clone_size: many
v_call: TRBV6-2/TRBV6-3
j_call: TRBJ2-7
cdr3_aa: CASNKPGLAGASYEQYF
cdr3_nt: TGTGCCAGCAATAAACCGGGACTAGCGGGGGCCTCCTACGAGCAGTACTTC

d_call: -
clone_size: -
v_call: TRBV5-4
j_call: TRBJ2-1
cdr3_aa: CASSFGEKYNEQFF
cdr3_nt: TGTGCCAGCAGCTTTGGGGAGAAATACAATGAGCAGTTCTTC

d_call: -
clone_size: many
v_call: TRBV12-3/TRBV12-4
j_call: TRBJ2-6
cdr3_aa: CASSGSSGANVLTF
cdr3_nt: TGTGCCAGCAGTGGGAGCTCTGGGGCCAACGTCCTGACTTTC

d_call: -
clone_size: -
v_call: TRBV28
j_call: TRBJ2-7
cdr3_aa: CASSLLGENSYEQYF
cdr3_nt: TGTGCCAGCAGTTTATTGGGGGAAAACTCCTACGAGCAGTACTTC

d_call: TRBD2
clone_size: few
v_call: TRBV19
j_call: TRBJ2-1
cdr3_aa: CASGGGAYNEQFF
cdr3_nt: TGTGCCTCCGGGGGGGGGGCATACAATGAGCAGTTCTTC

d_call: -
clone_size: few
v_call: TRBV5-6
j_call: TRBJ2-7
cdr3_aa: CASSFRLSSHEQYF
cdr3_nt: TGTGCCAGCAGCTTCCGGCTTTCCTCCCACGAGCAGTACTTC

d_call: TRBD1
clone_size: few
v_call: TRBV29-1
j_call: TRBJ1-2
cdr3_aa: CSVFGQEALDYGYTF
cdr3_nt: TGCAGCGTCTTTGGACAGGAGGCTTTGGACTATGGCTACACCTTC

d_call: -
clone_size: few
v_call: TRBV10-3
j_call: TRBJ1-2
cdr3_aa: CAISESTPTPGLRNYGYTF
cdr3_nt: TGTGCCATCAGTGAGTCGACTCCGACTCCCGGGCTACGTAACTATGGCTACACCTTC

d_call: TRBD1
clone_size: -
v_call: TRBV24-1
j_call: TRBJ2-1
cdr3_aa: CATSGTGTGDPNEQFF
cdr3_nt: TGTGCCACCAGTGGAACCGGGACAGGGGACCCCAATGAGCAGTTCTTC

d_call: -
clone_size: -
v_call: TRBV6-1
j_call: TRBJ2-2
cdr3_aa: CASRSGALAGELFF
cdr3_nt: TGTGCCAGCAGATCCGGGGCCTTGGCCGGGGAGCTGTTTTTT

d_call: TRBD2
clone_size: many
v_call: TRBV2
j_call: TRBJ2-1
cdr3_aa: CASRGRQPGLAGGFEQFF
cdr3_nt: TGTGCCAGCAGAGGAAGGCAACCGGGACTAGCGGGAGGGTTTGAGCAGTTCTTC

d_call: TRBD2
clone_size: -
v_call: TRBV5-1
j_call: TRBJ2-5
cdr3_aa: CASSRGLWETQYF
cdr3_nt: TGCGCCAGCAGCCGGGGACTATGGGAGACCCAGTACTTC

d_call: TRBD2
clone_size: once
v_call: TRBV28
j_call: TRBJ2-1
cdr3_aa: CASSLSGRAKNEQFF
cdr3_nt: TGTGCCAGCAGTTTAAGCGGGAGGGCCAAAAATGAGCAGTTCTTC

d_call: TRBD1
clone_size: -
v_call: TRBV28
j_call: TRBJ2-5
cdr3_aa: CASSLKGGLETQYF
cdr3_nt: TGTGCCAGCAGTTTAAAAGGGGGCCTGGAGACCCAGTACTTC

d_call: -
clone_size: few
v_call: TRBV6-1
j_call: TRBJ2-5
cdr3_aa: CASSPDNRVKYF
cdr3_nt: TGTGCCAGCAGTCCGGACAACCGGGTTAAGTACTTC

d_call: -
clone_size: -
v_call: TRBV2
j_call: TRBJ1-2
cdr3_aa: CASSYLSTGAYSYTF
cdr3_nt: TGTGCCAGCAGTTATCTCTCGACAGGCGCTTATAGCTACACCTTC

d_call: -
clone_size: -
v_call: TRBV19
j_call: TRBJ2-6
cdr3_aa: CASSIAVGSSGANVLTF
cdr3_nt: TGTGCCAGTAGTATAGCCGTGGGTTCCTCTGGGGCCAACGTCCTGACTTTC

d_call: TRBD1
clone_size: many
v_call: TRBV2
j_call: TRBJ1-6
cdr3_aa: CASSDPRDSSINLHF
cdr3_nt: TGTGCCAGCAGTGACCCAAGGGACAGCTCAATTAACCTCCACTTT

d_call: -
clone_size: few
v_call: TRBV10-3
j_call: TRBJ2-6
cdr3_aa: CAISVAGGNSGANVLTF
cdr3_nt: TGTGCCATCAGTGTGGCAGGGGGGAATTCTGGGGCCAACGTCCTGACTTTC

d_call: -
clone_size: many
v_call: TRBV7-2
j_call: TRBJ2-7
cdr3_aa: CASSWRNEQYF
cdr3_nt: TGTGCCAGCAGCTGGAGGAACGAGCAGTACTTC

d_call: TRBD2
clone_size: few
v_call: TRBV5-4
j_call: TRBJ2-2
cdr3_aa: CASSLVAGGSTGELFF
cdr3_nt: TGTGCCAGCAGCTTGGTGGCGGGGGGAAGCACCGGGGAGCTGTTTTTT

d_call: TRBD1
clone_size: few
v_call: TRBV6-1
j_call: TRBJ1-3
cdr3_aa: CASTATGAQGNTIYF
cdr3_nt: TGTGCCAGCACCGCGACAGGGGCACAAGGAAACACCATATATTTT

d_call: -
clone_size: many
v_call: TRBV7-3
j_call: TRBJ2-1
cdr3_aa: CASGSGTGYNEQFF
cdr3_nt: TGTGCCAGCGGGAGCGGGACAGGCTACAATGAGCAGTTCTTC

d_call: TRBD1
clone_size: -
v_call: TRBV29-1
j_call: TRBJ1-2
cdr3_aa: CSAGSGTGNYGYTF
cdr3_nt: TGCAGCGCGGGAAGTGGGACAGGGAACTATGGCTACACCTTC

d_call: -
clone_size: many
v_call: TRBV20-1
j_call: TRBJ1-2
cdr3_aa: CSARATVAYGYTF
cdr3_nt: TGCAGTGCTAGAGCTACAGTTGCCTATGGCTACACCTTC

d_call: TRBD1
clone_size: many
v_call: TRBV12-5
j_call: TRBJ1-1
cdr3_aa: CASGLVQGAGTEAFF
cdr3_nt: TGTGCTAGTGGTTTGGTACAGGGGGCAGGCACTGAAGCTTTCTTT

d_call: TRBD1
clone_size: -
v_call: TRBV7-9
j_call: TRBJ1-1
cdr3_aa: CASSVPGQGKPEAFF
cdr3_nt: TGTGCCAGCAGCGTACCGGGACAGGGGAAACCTGAAGCTTTCTTT

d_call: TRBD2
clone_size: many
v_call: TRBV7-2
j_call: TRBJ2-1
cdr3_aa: CASSLVSTSGINEQFF
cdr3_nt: TGTGCCAGCAGCTTAGTTAGCACTAGCGGGATCAATGAGCAGTTCTTC

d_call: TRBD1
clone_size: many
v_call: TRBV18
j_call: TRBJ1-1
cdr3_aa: CASLRQGASTEAFF
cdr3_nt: TGTGCCAGCTTACGACAGGGGGCTAGCACTGAAGCTTTCTTT

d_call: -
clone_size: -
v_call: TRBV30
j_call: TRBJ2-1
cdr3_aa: CAWRDVYNEQFF
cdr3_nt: TGTGCCTGGAGGGACGTTTACAATGAGCAGTTCTTC

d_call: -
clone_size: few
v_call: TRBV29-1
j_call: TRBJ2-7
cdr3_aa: CSVEDPSAGRDEQYF
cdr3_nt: TGCAGCGTTGAAGATCCGTCAGCTGGTCGGGACGAGCAGTACTTC

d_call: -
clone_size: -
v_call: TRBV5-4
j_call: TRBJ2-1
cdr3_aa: CASSAPTGGSYNEQFF
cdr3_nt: TGTGCCAGCAGCGCCCCGACAGGAGGGTCCTACAATGAGCAGTTCTTC

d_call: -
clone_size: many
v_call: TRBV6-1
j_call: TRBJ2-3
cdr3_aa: CASSETVSYRGDTDTQYF
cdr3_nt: TGTGCCAGCAGTGAAACTGTTAGCTATAGGGGCGACACAGATACGCAGTATTTT

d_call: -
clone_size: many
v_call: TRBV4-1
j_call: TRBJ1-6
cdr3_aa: CASSQLQGRSPLHF
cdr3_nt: TGCGCCAGCAGCCAATTACAGGGAAGATCACCCCTCCACTTT

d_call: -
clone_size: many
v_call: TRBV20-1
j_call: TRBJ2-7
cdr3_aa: CSAREDRGLGYEQYF
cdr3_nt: TGCAGTGCTAGAGAGGACCGGGGCCTTGGGTACGAGCAGTACTTC

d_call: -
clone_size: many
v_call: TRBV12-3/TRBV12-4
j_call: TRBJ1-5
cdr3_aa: CASSSDARNQPQHF
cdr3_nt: TGTGCCAGCAGCTCGGACGCCCGGAATCAGCCCCAGCATTTT

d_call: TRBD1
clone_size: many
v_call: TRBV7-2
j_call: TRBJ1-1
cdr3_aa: CASSVRGLGTEAFF
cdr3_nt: TGTGCCAGCAGCGTCAGGGGGCTGGGCACTGAAGCTTTCTTT

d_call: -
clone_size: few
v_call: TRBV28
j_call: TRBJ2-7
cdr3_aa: CASSYRQGGYEQYF
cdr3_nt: TGTGCCAGCAGCTACAGACAGGGAGGCTACGAGCAGTACTTC

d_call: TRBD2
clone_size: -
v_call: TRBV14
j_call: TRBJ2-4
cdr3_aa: CASSQSGRGNIQYF
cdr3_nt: TGTGCCAGCAGCCAAAGCGGGAGGGGTAACATTCAGTACTTC

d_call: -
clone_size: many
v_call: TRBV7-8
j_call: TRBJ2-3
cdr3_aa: CASLRFGDRATDTQYF
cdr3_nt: TGTGCCAGTCTACGGTTTGGCGACAGAGCCACAGATACGCAGTATTTT

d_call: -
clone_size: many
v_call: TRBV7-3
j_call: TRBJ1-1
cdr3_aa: CASSLTHTNTEAFF
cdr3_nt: TGTGCCAGCAGCTTAACCCACACGAACACTGAAGCTTTCTTT

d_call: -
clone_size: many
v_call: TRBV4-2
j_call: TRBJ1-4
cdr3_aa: CASSPEGIGKTETNEKLFF
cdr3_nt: TGTGCCAGCAGCCCCGAGGGTATAGGGAAGACGGAAACTAATGAAAAACTGTTTTTT

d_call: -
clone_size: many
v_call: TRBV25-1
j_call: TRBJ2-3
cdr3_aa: CASSDSGGLDTQYF
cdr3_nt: TGTGCCAGCAGTGACTCGGGGGGCCTTGATACGCAGTATTTT

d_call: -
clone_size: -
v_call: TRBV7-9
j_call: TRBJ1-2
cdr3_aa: CASSWDPYGYTF
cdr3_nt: TGTGCCAGCAGCTGGGACCCTTATGGCTACACCTTC

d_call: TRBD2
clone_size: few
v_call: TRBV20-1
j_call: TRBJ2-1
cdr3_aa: CSAARTSSRNEQFF
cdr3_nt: TGCAGTGCTGCTAGGACTAGCAGTAGGAATGAGCAGTTCTTC

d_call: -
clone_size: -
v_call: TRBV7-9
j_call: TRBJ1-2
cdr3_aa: CASSTLRDDYGYTF
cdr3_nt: TGTGCCAGCAGCACACTTAGGGATGACTATGGCTACACCTTC

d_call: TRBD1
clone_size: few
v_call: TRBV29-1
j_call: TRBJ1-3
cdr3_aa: CSGQGARGNTIYF
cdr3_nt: TGCAGCGGACAGGGGGCGAGAGGAAACACCATATATTTT

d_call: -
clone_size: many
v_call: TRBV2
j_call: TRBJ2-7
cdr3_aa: CASILDLLSYEQYF
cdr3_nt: TGTGCCAGCATCCTGGACCTCCTCTCCTACGAGCAGTACTTC